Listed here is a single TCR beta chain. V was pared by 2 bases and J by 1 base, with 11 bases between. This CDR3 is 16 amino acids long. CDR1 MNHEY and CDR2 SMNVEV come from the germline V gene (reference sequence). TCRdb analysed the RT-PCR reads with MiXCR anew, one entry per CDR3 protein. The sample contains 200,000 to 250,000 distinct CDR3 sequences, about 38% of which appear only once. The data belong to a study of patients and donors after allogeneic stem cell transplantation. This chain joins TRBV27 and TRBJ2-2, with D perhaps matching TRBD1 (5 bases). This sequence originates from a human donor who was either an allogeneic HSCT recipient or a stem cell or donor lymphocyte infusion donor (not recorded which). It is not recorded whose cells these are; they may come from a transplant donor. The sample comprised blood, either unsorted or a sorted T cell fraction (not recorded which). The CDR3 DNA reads TGTGCCAGCAGTTTACTTCCCCAGGGGAACACCGGGGAGCTGTTTTTT. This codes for CASSLLPQGNTGELFF.